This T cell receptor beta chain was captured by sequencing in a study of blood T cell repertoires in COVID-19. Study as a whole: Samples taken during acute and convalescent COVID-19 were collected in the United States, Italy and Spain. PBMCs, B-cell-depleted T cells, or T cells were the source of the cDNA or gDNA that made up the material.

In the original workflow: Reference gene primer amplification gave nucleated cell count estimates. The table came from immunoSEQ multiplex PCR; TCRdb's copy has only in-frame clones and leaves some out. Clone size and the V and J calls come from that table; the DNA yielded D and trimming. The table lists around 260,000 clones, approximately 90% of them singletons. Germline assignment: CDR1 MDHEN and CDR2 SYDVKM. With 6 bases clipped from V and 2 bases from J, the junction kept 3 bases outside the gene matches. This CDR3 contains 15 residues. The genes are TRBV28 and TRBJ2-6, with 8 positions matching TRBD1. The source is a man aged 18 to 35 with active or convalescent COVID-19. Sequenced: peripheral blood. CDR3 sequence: CASRTQGAGANVLTF. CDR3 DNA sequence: TGTGCCAGCAGGACACAGGGGGCTGGGGCCAACGTCCTGACTTTC. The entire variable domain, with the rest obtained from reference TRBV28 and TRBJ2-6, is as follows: DVKVTQSSRYLVKRTGEKVFLECVQDMDHENMFWYRQDPGLGLRLIYFSYDVKMKEKGDIPEGYSVSREKKERFSLILESASTNQTSMYLCASRTQGAGANVLTFGAGSRLTVL.